This TCR beta chain was identified in a study of blood T cell repertoires in COVID-19 (dated by TCRdb to about 2020). With regard to the full study: Samples from collaborators originated in the United States, Italy and Spain and spanned both the acute and convalescent phases of COVID-19. Sample metadata almost always included a de-identified subject ID, COVID-19 status, age in years and sex. The samples were drawn from the first 160 participants of the ongoing ImmuneRACE study and from roughly 1,300 subjects provided by 6 global collaborators. Where HLA class I and class II types were available, the types were taken from metadata supplied by the sample provider, not from assay-based typing. The material from the prospective study consisted of cDNA or gDNA derived from T cells, B-cell-depleted T cells, or PBMCs. The dataset comprised deeply sampled blood TCRbeta repertoires from subjects exposed to, actively infected with, or recovered from COVID-19. The repertoires were released in a freely available public database intended as a resource for research on the immune response to SARS-CoV-2.

Participants in the prospective study were enrolled through a virtual design, were aged 18 to 89 years, and lived in roughly 25 United States geographic areas. In the prospective study, participants were assigned to cohorts based on the clinical history participants reported in a screening survey and a study questionnaire. Recovered participants in ImmuneRACE Cohort 3 were defined by two consecutive negative NP/OP PCR tests, clearance by a healthcare professional, or resolution of symptoms. In the prospective study, whole blood, serum and a nasopharyngeal or oropharyngeal swab were collected from each participant by mobile phlebotomists. Over a roughly two-month period, participants in the prospective study had the option of providing additional blood draws and questionnaires. Blood samples from the prospective study were shipped frozen or at room temperature prior to DNA extraction. Points on this clone: The clone's antigen remains unknown. No clone much larger than this one lies a single base away; base qualities are absent.

Sequences LGHNA (CDR1) and YNFKEQ (CDR2) are obtained from the germline V gene. V loses 1 base at its end and J loses 2 bases; junction bases beyond the gene matches: 12. The CDR3 measures 18 amino acids from cysteine to phenylalanine. Only the CDR3 DNA stays, 54 bases, in frame from base 1. TCRbeta CDR3 regions were amplified from genomic DNA using the immunoSEQ Assay, a bias-controlled multiplex PCR. In the authors' own workflow: The number of nucleated cells in each sample was estimated from the amplification of reference gene primers within the assay. To quantify the absolute abundance of each unique TCRbeta CDR3 rearrangement, sequence reads were collapsed and filtered. For each sample, productive Simpson clonality was calculated as the square root of Simpson's diversity index over productive rearrangements. What TCRdb holds here is the immuneACCESS table cut down to in-frame rearrangements. Part of the clones is not present; checked against another copy, under half of the missing clones reflect an unresolved V gene, and the others are unexplained. V and J calls and clone size are copied from that table; D and trimming were computed from the DNA. This sample lists about 170,000 clones; around 80% were detected once. Jointly, the top ten make up approximately 12% of the sample.

Broader findings and caveats from the paper: Clinical and demographic metadata were provided uncurated, with the amount varying by source and participant.

The chain employs TRBV4-2 and TRBJ2-5, with 8 junctional bases fitting TRBD1. Sequencing was carried out using PBMCs or T cells enriched from blood (not recorded which). This clonotype was sampled from a man aged 50-59 years who had recovered from COVID-19. For the CDR3, the sequence is CASSQVQGAQLAQETQYF. Here is the DNA: TGTGCCAGCAGCCAAGTCCAGGGGGCCCAGTTGGCACAAGAGACCCAGTACTTC.